This is a list of T cell receptor beta chains from one sample in a study of PD-L1 blockade in urothelial cancer. Generated by immunoSEQ multiplex PCR, the TCRdb table keeps only in-frame clones and is missing some. The sample contains tens of thousands of clones, roughly 80% of which appear only once. The specimen comprised PBMCs, sampled around atezolizumab (anti-PD-L1) treatment. Receptor source: a man in his sixties or seventies with urothelial cancer. The CDR3 runs from the conserved cysteine through the conserved F or W. The order of the fields is V gene, clone size, J gene, D gene, CDR3 DNA, CDR3 protein. A D gene is named only where the DNA matches it firmly. Clone size is stated in some rows and not others, as once, few, many or a class when expanded.

V: TRBV9
size: -
J: TRBJ1-2
D: TRBD1
DNA: TGTGCCAGCAGTCCGAACAGGGGTCGCTACACCTTC
CDR3: CASSPNRGRYTF

V: TRBV5-8
size: -
J: TRBJ1-1
D: TRBD1
DNA: TGTGCCAGCAGCCCCCGGGACAGGGAATTTGTAGGGACTGAAGCTTTCTTT
CDR3: CASSPRDREFVGTEAFF

V: TRBV2
size: -
J: TRBJ1-3
D: -
DNA: TGTGCCAGCAGTGTATCTGGAGCTCGCTCTGGAAACACCATATATTTT
CDR3: CASSVSGARSGNTIYF

V: TRBV19
size: -
J: TRBJ2-7
D: -
DNA: TGTGCCAGTAGCAGGGCAGCCGCAGGAGCCCTCTACGAGCAGTACTTC
CDR3: CASSRAAAGALYEQYF

V: TRBV2
size: -
J: TRBJ2-7
D: TRBD1
DNA: TGTGCCAGCACCGGGACAGGGGTCGGGGAGCAGTACTTC
CDR3: CASTGTGVGEQYF

V: TRBV18
size: few
J: TRBJ2-1
D: TRBD2
DNA: TGTGCCAGCTCACCTCTAGAAGCGGGAGGGTCTAATGAGCAGTTCTTC
CDR3: CASSPLEAGGSNEQFF

V: TRBV6-6
size: -
J: TRBJ2-5
D: -
DNA: TGTGCCAGCAGTTACGGGCAGTTCCAAGAGACCCAGTACTTC
CDR3: CASSYGQFQETQYF

V: TRBV6-1
size: -
J: TRBJ2-7
D: -
DNA: TGTGCCAGCAGTGAAAACCGGGAAGAGCAGTACTTC
CDR3: CASSENREEQYF

V: TRBV6-4
size: -
J: TRBJ1-2
D: -
DNA: TGTGCCAGCAGTGACGACTCAGGGTACTATGGCTACACCTTC
CDR3: CASSDDSGYYGYTF

V: TRBV27
size: -
J: TRBJ1-1
D: TRBD1
DNA: TGTGCCAGCACCCAGGGGGGGAACACTGAAGCTTTCTTT
CDR3: CASTQGGNTEAFF

V: TRBV27
size: -
J: TRBJ2-7
D: -
DNA: TGTGCCAGCAGTTTTCAGCAGGGTGCTCGGGAGCAGTACTTC
CDR3: CASSFQQGAREQYF

V: TRBV6-1
size: -
J: TRBJ1-4
D: -
DNA: TGTGCCAGCTCCTCGGGGGTTGTGAGGGAAAAACTGTTTTTT
CDR3: CASSSGVVREKLFF

V: TRBV18
size: -
J: TRBJ1-1
D: TRBD1
DNA: TGTGCCAGCTCACCCACAGGGGGCACTGAAGCTTTCTTT
CDR3: CASSPTGGTEAFF

V: TRBV6-5
size: few
J: TRBJ2-3
D: -
DNA: TGTGCCAGCAGTTACTCCCGTTTCGCAGATACGCAGTATTTT
CDR3: CASSYSRFADTQYF

V: TRBV7-8
size: -
J: TRBJ2-3
D: -
DNA: TGTGCCAGCAGCTTAGTTGGGGCAGGGGATACGCAGTATTTT
CDR3: CASSLVGAGDTQYF

V: TRBV14
size: few
J: TRBJ1-6
D: -
DNA: TGTGCCAGCAGCCAAGGCAGGTTCCATTCACCCCTCCACTTT
CDR3: CASSQGRFHSPLHF

V: TRBV11-2
size: -
J: TRBJ2-1
D: TRBD2
DNA: TGTGCCAGCAGTCCGACTAGCGGGAGTCCGGCTGAGCAGTTCTTC
CDR3: CASSPTSGSPAEQFF

V: TRBV9
size: -
J: TRBJ2-2
D: TRBD1
DNA: TGTGCCAGCAGCCGCGGGACAGGGGACACCGGGGAGCTGTTTTTT
CDR3: CASSRGTGDTGELFF

V: TRBV7-8
size: -
J: TRBJ1-2
D: -
DNA: TGTGCCAGCAGCTTAGTAGGGGAAAGGGGCTACACCTTC
CDR3: CASSLVGERGYTF

V: TRBV7-8
size: once
J: TRBJ2-5
D: -
DNA: TGTGCCAGCAGCTTAGGGACTACCGCGGAGACCCAGTACTTC
CDR3: CASSLGTTAETQYF